These T cell receptor beta chains were read from a single sample in a study of blood T cells in healthy people across ages. TCRdb re-called the 5' RACE reads through MiXCR, storing one row per CDR3 protein. The table includes about 930,000 distinct CDR3 sequences, roughly 28% detected once. The same data also contributed to another study, on T cells of mothers and their children.

Source material: blood. The receptor set was obtained from a woman between 35 and 50 years old in good health. CDR3s include the opening cysteine and the closing phenylalanine or tryptophan. A D gene is named only where the DNA matches it firmly. Size values are once, few and many counts, or a class for expanded clones, and some rows have none.

NA,NA,TRBJ2-7,TRBV5-4,CASSLGGGGHYEQYF,TGTGCCAGCAGCTTGGGGGGCGGGGGCCATTACGAGCAGTACTTC
few,NA,TRBJ2-1,TRBV4-1,CASRLQGNNEQFF,TGCGCCAGCAGACTACAGGGTAACAATGAGCAGTTCTTC
few,TRBD1,TRBJ1-2,TRBV2,CASSGQGAGGYTF,TGTGCCAGCTCCGGACAGGGGGCTGGTGGCTACACCTTC
NA,TRBD2,TRBJ2-5,TRBV5-1,CASSALTSGGIETQYF,TGCGCCAGCAGCGCTCTGACTAGCGGGGGGATTGAGACCCAGTACTTC
few,TRBD2,TRBJ2-3,TRBV25-1,CASSGGAGGTDTQYF,TGTGCCAGCAGTGGAGGAGCGGGGGGGACGGATACGCAGTATTTT
many,TRBD2,TRBJ2-1,TRBV6-5,CASSYSIPIAGGSYNEQFF,TGTGCCAGCAGTTACTCGATACCAATAGCGGGGGGCTCCTACAATGAGCAGTTCTTC
NA,NA,TRBJ2-7,TRBV3-1,CASSQARVGRNEQYF,TGTGCCAGCAGCCAAGCCAGGGTAGGGAGGAATGAGCAGTACTTC
few,NA,TRBJ2-1,TRBV12-3/TRBV12-4,CASSLPRGRGAYNEQFF,TGTGCCAGCAGTTTACCCCGGGGACGCGGAGCCTACAATGAGCAGTTCTTC
many,TRBD2,TRBJ2-1,TRBV7-8,CASSLARSLAGDISYNEQFF,TGTGCCAGCAGCTTAGCGCGTTCGTTAGCGGGGGATATCTCCTACAATGAGCAGTTCTTC
many,NA,TRBJ2-7,TRBV10-3,CAISGGLTETYEQYF,TGTGCCATCAGTGGGGGTCTGACAGAGACGTACGAGCAGTACTTC
few,TRBD1,TRBJ2-7,TRBV6-6,CASSRPGTGSGTYEQYF,TGTGCCAGCAGTCGTCCCGGGACAGGCAGCGGAACCTACGAGCAGTACTTC
NA,NA,TRBJ2-7,TRBV15,CATSAGGGGYNEQYF,TGTGCCACCAGCGCAGGAGGCGGAGGCTACAATGAGCAGTACTTC
few,TRBD1,TRBJ1-5,TRBV20-1,CSAFGQVAGNQPQHF,TGCAGTGCTTTCGGACAGGTCGCCGGCAATCAGCCCCAGCATTTT
many,NA,TRBJ2-1,TRBV24-1,CATSGAGVPYNEQFF,TGTGCCACCAGTGGGGCAGGGGTACCCTACAATGAGCAGTTCTTC
few,TRBD2,TRBJ2-3,TRBV11-2,CASSSTSGGLDTQYF,TGTGCCAGCAGCTCCACTAGCGGGGGCCTAGATACGCAGTATTTT
NA,NA,TRBJ2-7,TRBV13,CASSPEGESSYEQYF,TGTGCCAGCAGCCCCGAGGGGGAGAGCTCCTACGAGCAGTACTTC
few,NA,TRBJ2-4,TRBV29-1,CSVVTGPNIQYF,TGCAGCGTTGTTACCGGGCCCAACATTCAGTACTTC
few,NA,TRBJ1-5,TRBV7-9,CASSAGDSSQPQHF,TGTGCCAGCAGCGCAGGGGATAGCAGTCAGCCCCAGCATTTT
few,NA,TRBJ2-6,TRBV5-1,CASSSGQGAGANVLTF,TGCGCCAGCAGTTCCGGCCAGGGAGCTGGGGCCAACGTCCTGACTTTC
NA,TRBD1,TRBJ2-7,TRBV10-3,CAISQPGQGSYEQYF,TGTGCCATCAGTCAACCGGGACAGGGGTCCTACGAGCAGTACTTC
NA,NA,TRBJ2-5,TRBV18,CASAPGGRETQYF,TGTGCCAGCGCGCCCGGGGGAAGAGAGACCCAGTACTTC
many,NA,TRBJ2-7,TRBV7-2,CASSLGGGPDEQYF,TGTGCCAGCAGCTTAGGGGGAGGTCCAGACGAGCAGTACTTC
few,NA,TRBJ2-1,TRBV7-3,CASSLTIKSSYNEQFF,TGTGCCAGCAGCTTAACGATTAAGAGCTCCTACAATGAGCAGTTCTTC
many,NA,TRBJ2-1,TRBV5-1,CASSFDGSSYNEQFF,TGTGCCAGCAGCTTCGACGGGAGCTCCTACAATGAGCAGTTCTTC
few,TRBD1,TRBJ2-3,TRBV24-1,CATSDAGTATDTQYF,TGTGCCACCAGTGATGCCGGGACAGCCACAGATACGCAGTATTTT
NA,TRBD2,TRBJ2-3,TRBV29-1,CSVELAGVGGSTDTQYF,TGCAGCGTTGAACTAGCGGGAGTTGGGGGTAGCACAGATACGCAGTATTTT
once,NA,TRBJ2-5,TRBV27,CASGITGLQETQYF,TGTGCCAGCGGCATAACAGGGTTACAAGAGACCCAGTACTTC
NA,TRBD1,TRBJ1-2,TRBV6-2/TRBV6-3,CASKKGAGYGYTF,TGTGCCAGCAAGAAGGGGGCTGGCTATGGCTACACCTTC
few,NA,TRBJ2-3,TRBV27,CASSSWTGARDTQYF,TGTGCCAGCAGTTCCTGGACGGGAGCGCGCGATACGCAGTATTTT
few,NA,TRBJ2-3,TRBV19,CASGPGDRDTQYF,TGTGCCAGTGGTCCGGGCGACAGAGATACGCAGTATTTT
NA,TRBD1,TRBJ1-1,TRBV2,CASREQTGYTEAFF,TGTGCCAGCAGGGAACAGACAGGGTACACTGAAGCTTTCTTT
many,TRBD1,TRBJ2-1,TRBV5-1,CASSATGAYNEQFF,TGCGCCAGCAGCGCAACAGGGGCCTACAATGAGCAGTTCTTC
few,TRBD2,TRBJ2-3,TRBV5-1,CASGTSGGAGTDTQYF,TGCGCCAGCGGGACTAGCGGGGGGGCCGGCACAGATACGCAGTATTTT
few,NA,TRBJ1-2,TRBV28,CASTRVNYGYTF,TGTGCCAGCACTAGGGTTAACTATGGCTACACCTTC
NA,NA,TRBJ1-1,TRBV28,CASRISRARTEAFF,TGTGCCAGCAGAATCTCCAGGGCTCGCACTGAAGCTTTCTTT
few,TRBD2,TRBJ2-2,TRBV7-3,CASSPLERGVTGELFF,TGTGCCAGCAGCCCCCTGGAGCGGGGGGTCACCGGGGAGCTGTTTTTT
few,TRBD1,TRBJ2-7,TRBV27,CASSLRDSSYVQYF,TGTGCCAGCAGCCTCCGGGACAGCTCCTACGTGCAGTACTTC
NA,TRBD1,TRBJ1-1,TRBV7-2,CASSRGQGASEAFF,TGTGCCAGCAGTCGGGGACAGGGGGCGTCTGAAGCTTTCTTT
NA,NA,TRBJ1-4,TRBV5-1,CASGPTATNEKLFF,TGCGCCAGCGGACCGACAGCAACTAATGAAAAACTGTTTTTT
NA,NA,TRBJ1-2,TRBV15,CATRNRVEDYGYTF,TGTGCCACCAGGAACAGGGTTGAGGACTATGGCTACACCTTC
NA,NA,TRBJ1-4,TRBV7-9,CASSLRTGMSEKLFF,TGTGCCAGCAGCTTACGCACAGGGATGAGTGAAAAACTGTTTTTT
NA,NA,TRBJ2-1,TRBV28,CASSPLMRNEQFF,TGTGCCAGCAGTCCCCTCATGCGGAATGAGCAGTTCTTC
few,TRBD2,TRBJ2-7,TRBV6-2/TRBV6-3,CASSYQRGSYEQYF,TGTGCCAGCAGCTATCAGCGGGGGAGCTACGAGCAGTACTTC
few,NA,TRBJ2-7,TRBV14,CASSQGGGPSYEQYF,TGTGCCAGCAGCCAAGGAGGGGGGCCCTCCTACGAGCAGTACTTC
NA,NA,TRBJ2-5,TRBV28,CASSLGGGRIKTQYF,TGTGCCAGCAGTTTGGGAGGGGGCAGAATAAAGACCCAGTACTTC
few,NA,TRBJ2-1,TRBV11-2,CASSTRQRGGNEQFF,TGTGCCAGCAGCACAAGACAGAGGGGGGGGAATGAGCAGTTCTTC
NA,NA,TRBJ2-6,TRBV28,CASTRLGSGANVLTF,TGTGCCAGCACCAGACTAGGCTCTGGGGCCAACGTCCTGACTTTC
NA,TRBD1,TRBJ1-2,TRBV12-3/TRBV12-4,CASSDRARAELHGYTF,TGTGCCAGCAGCGACAGGGCTCGGGCCGAACTTCATGGCTACACCTTC
NA,NA,TRBJ1-1,TRBV12-3/TRBV12-4,CASSPDGENTEAFF,TGTGCCAGCAGTCCGGACGGAGAGAACACTGAAGCTTTCTTT
many,TRBD2,TRBJ2-1,TRBV9,CASSVSGTSGNNEQFF,TGTGCCAGCAGCGTAAGTGGGACTAGCGGGAACAATGAGCAGTTCTTC
many,TRBD2,TRBJ2-3,TRBV5-6,CASSSVAGSDTQYF,TGTGCCAGCAGCTCCGTAGCGGGGTCAGATACGCAGTATTTT